This T cell receptor (beta chain) was obtained from a study of cytomegalovirus exposure and HLA in healthy donors (dated by TCRdb to 2015 to 2018). For the study in its entirety: An earlier analysis of several hundred of the donors reported approximately 270 Gb of sequence data and about 100 million unique TCR beta sequences from 150 million to 200 million T cells. In an earlier analysis of a few hundred of the donors, high-throughput TCR beta sequencing was used to judge whether each TCR beta V gene segment behaved as functional or pseudogenic. The study aimed to test whether signatures of past pathogen exposure could be identified by cataloging public T cell receptors. Of the 398 genotyped donors, approximately 80% fell in the genetic ancestry cluster associated with self-reported Caucasian donors. Every discovery cohort repertoire had been produced on one sequencing platform. Among approximately 370 genotyped donors of the cohort, an average of approximately 200,000 unique TCR beta nucleotide sequences was sequenced per donor, of which 15% to 20% were non-productive. The number of donors typed differed by locus, with about 629-630 for A, B, C, DRB1 and DQB1, more than 500 for DQA1, 606 for DPA1, and some 440 for DPB1. An early release covering 550 to 650 HLA-typed donors comprised approximately 300 gigabases of sequencing data and approximately 85 million unique TCR sequences. Rather than using new phenotypic data, the later analysis identified candidate immune exposures from TCR beta sequences and from how often those sequences occurred across donors. Because of strong linkage in the cohort, roughly five DR-DQ haplotypes were treated as single units for association and clustering. The study used immunosequencing to profile the T cell repertoires of 600 to 850 subjects and linked those repertoires to cytomegalovirus serostatus. In a later analysis, previously published TCR beta repertoires from several hundred donors were re-analyzed and high-resolution HLA genotyping was added so that TCR occurrence patterns could be studied. A separate validation cohort of some 130 different subjects was used in addition to the approximately 700-subject first cohort. Class I and class II HLA loci were covered by the typing at four-digit resolution. A later genetic analysis took genome-wide SNP genotypes for about three fifths of the 666 donors and used that subset as a discovery cohort. Donor age, sex, ethnicity and CMV serostatus were collected together with the repertoire data. To predict cytomegalovirus infection status, the study combined high-throughput TCR immunosequencing, statistical association of individual TCRs with disease status, and machine learning. Here is what the overall study found, with its caveats: A later genetic analysis associated a missense DCLRE1C variant with V-gene and J-gene trimming of TCR beta chains, and an independent cohort replicated the association. The authors suggested that the approach could potentially be extended to other disease states and immunological phenotypes. Because HLA typing was unavailable for some donors at each locus, only the typed subset was used in association tests. A later analysis found that TCR association rates varied across HLA loci, with DRB1 alleles showing the most associated TCRs and HLA-C alleles the fewest. According to a later analysis, parvovirus B19, influenza, CMV and Epstein-Barr virus appeared linked to several top co-occurrence clusters. Correlated functional status among segregating V segments might reflect linkage disequilibrium, but an unknown experimental factor could not be ruled out. A total of fewer than 200 TCR beta chains were listed by the study as associated with cytomegalovirus. While some public TCRs were present in many individuals, most TCR sequences turned up only very rarely across donors. When HLA alleles, especially DR and DQ, strongly co-occurred, TCR associations were difficult to assign to individual alleles. Seventeen rarely observed V segments, including chromosome 9 orphons, were excluded from the earlier analysis of approximately 500 of the donors because counts were too low. In an earlier analysis of some 500 of the donors, most TCR beta V segments were observed in productive rearrangements about 90% or about 30% of the time, broadly matching IMGT annotations. The only immune exposure information available for the cohort was CMV serostatus. Some IMGT-functional V segments, including TRBV6-2 and TRBV6-3, could not be distinguished by the 87-base-pair reads and were therefore excluded. Three of the identified cytomegalovirus-associated TCR beta chains were confirmed in vitro to be specific for cytomegalovirus antigens. The sequencing pipeline was judged likely to have produced a cluster of highly shared sequence variants as a technical artifact. A later genetic analysis reported fewer N-insertions in productive TCRs among donors in an Asian-associated ancestry cluster than the approximately 670-donor mean. The cohort was sequenced for TCR beta chains only, and without alpha or paired-chain data the features that could be detected were limited. According to a later analysis, most CMV-associated TCR beta chains appeared to be HLA-restricted, and the HLA associations seemed to be driven largely by CMV exposure. Compared with equally common non-associated chains, HLA-associated TCR beta chains in a later analysis were more clonally expanded and had lower generation probabilities. A further reported finding was that TCR beta sequences accurately predicted the HLA-A and HLA-B alleles for most subjects in the first cohort. A later analysis associated 16,951 TCR beta sequences with specific HLA alleles at a false discovery rate of 0.05. In both the original and validation cohorts, the classifier was reported to diagnose cytomegalovirus status with high specificity and sensitivity. The presence/absence analyses assumed that sequencing depth was roughly uniform across donors, and that assumption may not be true.

In total, approximately 700 healthy bone marrow donors made up the cohort. At the time of sampling, all cohort members were nominally healthy, though unrecorded immune exposures were likely present. The donor was CMV seronegative and was included in the group of 352 seronegative cohort members. A peripheral blood sample was provided by each donor, and peripheral blood mononuclear cells were used for TCR beta sequencing. Genomic DNA extraction from the blood cell samples was performed with the Qiagen DNeasy Blood Extraction Kit. With respect to this clone: Its antigen is still unknown.

The CDR3 covers 13 residues, taking in both the cysteine and the phenylalanine. The only DNA kept is the CDR3, 39 bases in frame from the first base. The CDR1 and CDR2 encoded by the germline V gene (reference sequence) are GTSNPN and SVGIG. V gives up 2 bases and J gives up 6 bases, and the segment between their germline ends measures 11 bases. The library was produced with the immunoSEQ multiplex PCR assay. The multiplex PCR relied on a mix of 60 forward primers for TCR Vbeta segments and 13 reverse primers for TCR Jbeta segments. The CDR3 region of rearranged TCR beta genes was amplified from genomic DNA by a multiplex PCR assay. The amplified TCR beta libraries were sequenced on the Illumina HiSeq System as 87-base-pair reads. The authors processed their data as follows. A later analysis tallied approximately 87 million unique TCR beta chains across the roughly 610 repertoires, and around 12 million of those chains were shared by two or more donors. Raw reads were error-corrected and collapsed into unique sequences with a nearest-neighbor algorithm that merged closely related sequences to remove PCR and sequencing errors. Alignment of CDR3 sequences to IMGT reference sequences was used to assign V, D and J gene segments. For a sequence to be retained, at least a six-nucleotide match to both a V gene segment and a J gene segment was required. Rearrangements were classified as productive when the CDR3 lacked stop codons and remained in frame with V and J, and all other rearrangements were classified as non-productive. CDR3 was defined according to IMGT convention as the region running from the second conserved V-encoded cysteine to the conserved J-encoded phenylalanine. The earlier analysis of 587 of the donors excluded any sequence lacking an unambiguous match to a single V gene segment. In an earlier analysis of almost 600 of the donors, a V segment was called functional when productive rearrangements were above 56.7%, and segregating when the standard deviation between donors exceeded 5%. A statistical classification framework was built for diagnosing cytomegalovirus status from the catalog of TCR beta chain sequences. A later analysis assigned V and J genes by comparing TCR nucleotide sequences with IMGT/GENE-DB human TR gene sequences. In a later analysis, CDR3 sequences and most-parsimonious VDJ recombination scenarios were assigned using the TCRdist pipeline. In a later analysis, every TCR beta chain was defined by the combination of its CDR3 amino acid sequence and its V-gene family, and reads without a unique V-gene family were dropped. A later analysis removed 592 highly shared, low-generation-probability nucleotide sequences to deal with suspected cross-contamination and a sequencing artifact. For each public chain, a later analysis derived a clonal expansion index from normalized ranks of inferred template counts within each repertoire. Generation probabilities in a later analysis came from a VDJ recombination model fitted to out-of-frame rearrangements, and those results were checked against IGoR. Hypergeometric tests were used in a later analysis to score TCR-TCR, TCR-HLA and TCR-CMV co-occurrence, with a repertoire-size bias correction applied to the TCR pairs. A later analysis estimated false discovery rates by permuting HLA or CMV assignments 20 times. In a later analysis, co-occurring TCRs were grouped using DBSCAN, with TCRdist sequence similarity added in when clustering inside HLA-allele-positive subsets. Co-occurrence clustering excluded repertoires with fewer than 30,000 or more than 120,000 public chains, plus five with anomalous nucleotide sharing. TCRdb took over this immuneACCESS table, retaining in-frame rearrangements with V and J assigned. Such tables are incomplete; in checked studies, under half of the missing clones stem from an unresolved V gene, and the remainder is unexplained. V and J calls and clone size are those listed in that table; D and trimming were worked out from the DNA. The sample's clone listing holds 60,000 to 80,000 clones. Together, the top ten hold approximately 0.78% of the sample.

This receptor was identified in a boy under 18 in good health and CMV-seronegative. This chain is built from TRBV30 and TRBJ2-1; tentative D gene TRBD2, with 5 bases matching. The sequenced material came from PBMCs. Here is the DNA: TGTGCCTGGAGTACGGGGTACGTCAATGAGCAGTTCTTC. The encoded protein is CAWSTGYVNEQFF.